What follows are 30 T cell receptor beta chains derived from one specimen sequenced in a study of Ad26.COV2.S vaccination and SARS-CoV-2 variants. Sequencing used immunoSEQ multiplex PCR; TCRdb keeps in-frame clones, though not all of them. The data show about 350,000 clones, 86% seen once. The treatment denotes: 19 received Ad26.COV2.S at low or high dose, single or two shots; several received placebo; per-sample allocation not given. It was on day 63 after the first vaccine or placebo injection that samples were taken. The sample consisted of peripheral blood, taken in a trial of Ad26.COV2.S vaccine versus placebo. The origin of the receptors is a person between 18 and 59 years old who received the Ad26.COV2.S COVID-19 vaccine or a placebo.

This clone was detected ten times or more. V and J are TRBV28 and TRBJ2-3; D not resolved. Germline CDR1 MDHEN, CDR2 SYDVKM. The ends were cut back, 11 bases at V and 0 bases at J, with 12 bases in the middle. This CDR3 contains 13 residues. The CDR3 protein is CARWGISTDTQYF. Here the CDR3 DNA reads TGTGCCCGGTGGGGAATTAGCACAGATACGCAGTATTTT.

The genes are TRBV10-3 and TRBJ1-2; TRBD1 is a possible D gene (6 bases). In germline, CDR1 is ENHRY, CDR2 SYGVKD. The V end lost 5 bases, the J end lost 4 bases, and 17 bases lay between the germline ends. CDR3 size: 15 residues. CDR3 region: CAISSPGDGIYGYTF. CDR3 in DNA: TGTGCCATCAGTTCCCCAGGGGATGGTATCTATGGCTACACCTTC.

The CDR3 DNA reads as TGCGCCAGCAGCTCGTCTGGGGGGTCAGAGACCCAGTACTTC. This sequence encodes CASSSSGGSETQYF. The V gene is TRBV5-1, the J gene TRBJ2-5, with a possible D match to TRBD2 (6 bases). V lost 3 bases and J 4 bases, leaving 13 bases between the germline ends. The CDR3 covers 14 residues. Germline V gene sequence: CDR1 SGHRS, CDR2 YFSETQ.

The chain uses TRBV14 and TRBJ2-1; no reliable D call. Trimming took 2 bases from V and 10 from J, leaving 15 bases between them. In germline, CDR1 is SGHDN, CDR2 FVKESK. The CDR3 spans 14 residues. CDR3 in DNA: TGTGCCAGCAGCCAACTGGTGGAGATAGGCGAGCAGTTCTTC. It translates to CASSQLVEIGEQFF.

This chain joins TRBV11-2 and TRBJ2-1; no clear D. The CDR3 runs to 13 residues. The germline gives CDR1 SGHAT, CDR2 FQNNGV. V was trimmed by 1 base and J by 3 bases, leaving 4 bases between them. The CDR3, as DNA: TGTGCCAGCAGCTTAGTGTTCTACAATGAGCAGTTCTTC. Translation gives CASSLVFYNEQFF.

The chain links TRBV19 to TRBJ1-5; D possibly corresponds to TRBD1 (5 bases). Trimming pared 4 bases from V and 0 bases from J, leaving 16 bases between. Per germline, CDR1 LNHDA and CDR2 SQIVND (reference sequence). This CDR3 is built from 17 residues. The CDR3 nucleotides are TGTGCCAGTAGTACCCGCACGGGGGACGGTAGCAATCAGCCCCAGCATTTT. Encoded protein: CASSTRTGDGSNQPQHF.

CDR3: CASSTGTDAYGYTF. The CDR3 DNA sequence: TGCGCCAGCAGCACCGGGACGGATGCCTATGGCTACACCTTC. J is TRBJ1-2 and V is TRBV5-1; the D gene is possibly TRBD1 (5 bases). This CDR3 region has 14 residues. CDR1 is SGHRS, CDR2 YFSETQ, per germline. The V end lost 4 bases, the J end lost 4 bases, and 14 bases lay between the germline ends.

The genes are TRBV9 and TRBJ2-3; 9 positions agree with TRBD2. The V gene's germline CDR1 is SGDLS and CDR2 YYNGEE. The CDR3 is made up of 17 amino acids. Trimming removed 0 bases from V and 0 bases from J; junction bases left unmatched: 5. The CDR3 DNA is TGTGCCAGCAGCGTAGATGCTAGCGGGGCTAGCACAGATACGCAGTATTTT. Amino acid sequence: CASSVDASGASTDTQYF.

The chain links TRBV6-1 to TRBJ2-3, with 11 nucleotides matching TRBD1. Per germline, CDR1 MNHNS and CDR2 SASEGT. This CDR3 has 16 residues. Trimming cost V 0 bases and J 4 bases; bases outside gene matches: 3. CDR3 coding DNA: TGTGCCAGCAGTGAAGCCGGGACAGGGGGTGCAGATACGCAGTATTTT. It translates to CASSEAGTGGADTQYF.

The genes are TRBV2 and TRBJ2-5, with D perhaps matching TRBD1 (5 bases). Germline V gene sequence: CDR1 SNHLY, CDR2 FYNNEI. The CDR3 length is 11 residues. The DNA for the CDR3 is TGTGCAGTCACGCAGGGAGAGACCCAGTACTTC. Amino acids: CAVTQGETQYF. Complete variable domain (other parts from reference TRBV2 and TRBJ2-5): EPEVTQTPSHQVTQMGQEVILRCVPISNHLYFYWYRQILGQKVEFLVSFYNNEISEKSEIFDDQFSVERPDGSNFTLKIRSTKLEDSAMYFCAVTQGETQYFGPGTRLLVL.

The CDR3 coding sequence is TGTGCCAGTAGGCAGGACAGGGGTAGTCTGCAGCCCCAGCATTTT. It encodes CASRQDRGSLQPQHF. The chain links TRBV19 to TRBJ1-5; 9 bases are a match to TRBD1. This CDR3 spans 15 amino acids. J lost 7 bases, V lost 6 bases, and 10 bases had no gene match. Germline CDR1 is LNHDA and CDR2 is SQIVND (reference sequence).

V and J are TRBV29-1 and TRBJ2-7; the match to TRBD1 covers 7 bases. CDR3 length equals 11 residues. From germline, CDR1 is SQVTM and CDR2 ANQGSEA. The V segment lost 4 bases and the J segment 3 bases; nucleotides outside the gene matches: 0. The CDR3 here is CSVAGGYEQYF. The CDR3 DNA follows: TGCAGCGTTGCAGGGGGCTACGAGCAGTACTTC.

The chain carries TRBV28 and TRBJ1-5; 9 positions agree with TRBD1. This CDR3 comprises 15 residues. CDR1 is MDHEN and CDR2 is SYDVKM in the germline V gene. The ends lost 2 bases at V and 4 bases at J; junction bases unmatched: 3. The CDR3: CASSLTGGRNQPQHF. The CDR3 region has the DNA TGTGCCAGCAGTTTAACAGGGGGCCGGAATCAGCCCCAGCATTTT.

The CDR3 DNA follows: TGTGCCAGCAGTGACGGGGGGCCGTACAATGAGCAGTTCTTC. Protein: CASSDGGPYNEQFF. The chain uses TRBV27 and TRBJ2-1; a weak D match, TRBD2 (7 bases). CDR3 length: 14 amino acids. Germline V gene data show CDR1 as MNHEY and CDR2 as SMNVEV (reference sequence). Trimming removed 5 bases from V and 4 bases from J, with 12 bases in between.

In its sample, this clone was seen a few times. V is TRBV19 and J is TRBJ1-6, with unresolved D. The CDR3 has 13 residues. Trimming took off 5 bases at V and 14 bases at J, with 16 bases between the two ends. CDR1 and CDR2 (germline): LNHDA, SQIVND (reference sequence). The CDR3 coding sequence is TGTGCCAGTAGTTTCGGGCCCGCGGGGACCCTCCACTTT. Translated, it gives CASSFGPAGTLHF.

The chain combines TRBV5-6 with TRBJ1-4, with TRBD1 identical over 7 bases. With 3 bases clipped from V and 3 bases from J, the junction kept 5 bases outside the gene matches. This CDR3 contains 15 residues. Germline lookup yields CDR1 SGHDT and CDR2 YYEEEE. CDR3 bases: TGTGCCAGCAGCTCAAACAGGGGACCTAATGAAAAACTGTTTTTT. It encodes CASSSNRGPNEKLFF.

The V call is TRBV9, the J call TRBJ2-7; TRBD2 matches at 11 bases. Germline assignment: CDR1 SGDLS and CDR2 YYNGEE. The CDR3 covers 13 residues. After removal of 3 bases from V and 13 bases from J, the junction contained 9 bases not matched to a gene. As DNA, the CDR3 is TGTGCCAGCAGCGCAACTAGCGGGAGCTCCGAATACTTC. This translates into CASSATSGSSEYF.

This sequence joins TRBV2 and TRBJ2-1; TRBD2 matches 10 bases. Germline V gene data show CDR1 as SNHLY and CDR2 as FYNNEI. There are 15 residues in the CDR3. V lost 2 bases to trimming and J lost 9 bases; unmatched junction nucleotides: 7. For the CDR3, the DNA is TGTGCCAGCAGTGAATTACTAGCGGGACGGGCTGAGCAGTTCTTC. Translated: CASSELLAGRAEQFF.

CDR3 in amino acids: CASSPRGNTGELFF. The CDR3 bases are TGTGCCAGCAGCCCCAGGGGGAACACCGGGGAGCTGTTTTTT. The chain is built from TRBV3-1 (or the pseudogene TRBV3-2) and TRBJ2-2, with D perhaps matching TRBD1 (6 bases). The germline V gene encodes CDR1 LGHDT and CDR2 YNNKEL (reference sequence). This CDR3 has 14 residues. V dropped 4 bases and J dropped 1 base, with 7 bases sitting between them.

J is TRBJ2-5 and V is TRBV5-1; a weak D match, TRBD1 (5 bases). This CDR3 has 15 residues. Trimming took off 0 bases at V and 2 bases at J, with 11 bases between the two ends. Germline V gives CDR1 SGHRS, CDR2 YFSETQ. The CDR3 is CASSLAGPGQETQYF. CDR3 nucleotides: TGCGCCAGCAGCTTGGCAGGGCCTGGGCAAGAGACCCAGTACTTC. Looking up the rest from reference TRBV5-1 and TRBJ2-5 gives the full variable domain: KAGVTQTPRYLIKTRGQQVTLSCSPISGHRSVSWYQQTPGQGLQFLFEYFSETQRNKGNFPGRFSGRQFSNSRSEMNVSTLELGDSALYLCASSLAGPGQETQYFGPGTRLLVL.

This clone has just a few counts. The gene calls are TRBV3-1 (or the pseudogene TRBV3-2) and TRBJ2-7, with D possibly being TRBD2 (5 bases). Germline V lookup: CDR1 LGHDT, CDR2 YNNKEL (reference sequence). With 4 bases removed from V and 6 bases from J, the gap between germline ends came to 10 bases. This CDR3 has 12 amino acids. The chain's CDR3 is CASSRGGPEQYF. The CDR3 bases are TGTGCCAGCAGCCGTGGAGGCCCCGAGCAGTACTTC.

With regard to this clone: The sample contains more than one DNA sequence encoding this CDR3. V usage is TRBV30 and J usage is TRBJ1-1; the D gene is possibly TRBD1 (5 bases). V was cut by 0 bases and J by 5 bases, with 7 bases left in between. Germline-derived CDR1 and CDR2 are GTSNPN and SVGIG (reference sequence). This CDR3 has 12 amino acids. CDR3 in amino acids: CAWSVGGTEAFF. In DNA form, the CDR3 reads TGTGCCTGGAGTGTCGGGGGAACTGAAGCTTTCTTT.

This clone has a handful of counts. The chain links TRBV6-6 to TRBJ1-4; 7 bases line up with TRBD1. In germline, CDR1 is MNHNY, CDR2 SVGAGI (reference sequence). Germline trimming cut 2 bases from V and 4 bases from J; bases unmatched to any gene: 7. CDR3 size: 16 residues. The CDR3 protein is CASSYPSGGVNEKLFF. The CDR3 DNA is TGTGCCAGCAGTTACCCTTCAGGGGGAGTTAATGAAAAACTGTTTTTT.

This clone was observed a handful of times. The V gene is TRBV30, the J gene TRBJ1-6; maybe TRBD1 (5 bases). Germline V gives CDR1 GTSNPN, CDR2 SVGIG (reference sequence). This CDR3 contains 15 residues. The V end lost 1 base, the J end lost 7 bases, and 14 bases lay between the germline ends. The CDR3 loop reads CAWSGSRGFNSPLHF. Here the CDR3 DNA reads TGTGCCTGGAGTGGAAGCCGGGGCTTCAATTCACCCCTCCACTTT.

This chain joins TRBV12-3 or TRBV12-4 and TRBJ2-3; 7 positions match TRBD2. CDR3 length equals 13 residues. The V gene end was trimmed by 6 bases and the J gene end by 1 base; junction bases not matched to a gene: 1. Here the CDR3 DNA reads TGTGCCAGCAGAACTAGCGGCACAGATACGCAGTATTTT. Translated, it gives CASRTSGTDTQYF.

This clone was recorded once. The V gene is TRBV11-2, the J gene TRBJ2-7; unclear D gene. CDR3 size: 12 residues. Trimming removed 0 bases from V and 8 bases from J, with 8 bases in between. Germline V gives CDR1 SGHAT, CDR2 FQNNGV. The CDR3 loop is CASSLDPPKQYF. The CDR3 coding sequence is TGTGCCAGCAGCTTAGATCCCCCCAAGCAGTACTTC.

This clone occurred once. The rearrangement uses TRBV27 and TRBJ1-2, with a possible D match to TRBD1 (5 bases). The CDR3 length is 13 residues. The V end lost 6 bases, the J end lost 4 bases, and 12 bases lay between the germline ends. Germline CDR1 is MNHEY and CDR2 is SMNVEV (reference sequence). CDR3 sequence reads: CASSSTGSYGYTF. DNA of the CDR3: TGTGCCAGCAGCTCCACAGGATCCTATGGCTACACCTTC.

The chain is built from TRBV28 and TRBJ1-1; no clear D gene. Germline CDR1 is MDHEN and CDR2 is SYDVKM. Trimming removed 8 bases from V and 0 bases from J, with 22 bases in between. The CDR3 runs to 17 residues. The CDR3 region is CASPPGGGRALNTEAFF. The CDR3 DNA is TGTGCCAGCCCCCCCGGTGGAGGGAGGGCGTTGAACACTGAAGCTTTCTTT.

The V and J genes are TRBV13 and TRBJ2-3, with a weak D call TRBD2 (5 bases). Trimming pared 5 bases from V and 2 bases from J, leaving 17 bases between. The CDR3 spans 16 residues. Germline V gene lookup returns CDR1 PRHDT and CDR2 FYEKMQ (reference sequence). Here the CDR3 reads CASSPTQERLTDTQYF. For the CDR3, the DNA is TGTGCCAGCAGCCCCACCCAAGAGCGGCTCACAGATACGCAGTATTTT.

V gene TRBV2 combines with J gene TRBJ2-1, with D unresolved. Germline CDR1 SNHLY, CDR2 FYNNEI. This CDR3 contains 11 residues. The V and J ends lost 6 bases and 5 bases respectively, with 5 bases between them. CDR3 DNA sequence: TGTGCCAGCAGCAATCACAATGAGCAGTTCTTC. This codes for CASSNHNEQFF.